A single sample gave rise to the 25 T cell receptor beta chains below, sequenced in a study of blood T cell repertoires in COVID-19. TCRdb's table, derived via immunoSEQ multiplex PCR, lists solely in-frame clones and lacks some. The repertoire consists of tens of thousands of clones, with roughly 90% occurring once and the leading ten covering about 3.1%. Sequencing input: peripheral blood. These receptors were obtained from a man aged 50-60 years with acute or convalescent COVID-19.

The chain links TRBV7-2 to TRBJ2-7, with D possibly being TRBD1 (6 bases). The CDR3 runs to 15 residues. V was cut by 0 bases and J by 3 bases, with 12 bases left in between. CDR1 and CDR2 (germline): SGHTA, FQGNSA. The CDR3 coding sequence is TGTGCCAGCAGCTTAGCCCCTGCAGGGGACTACGAGCAGTACTTC. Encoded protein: CASSLAPAGDYEQYF.

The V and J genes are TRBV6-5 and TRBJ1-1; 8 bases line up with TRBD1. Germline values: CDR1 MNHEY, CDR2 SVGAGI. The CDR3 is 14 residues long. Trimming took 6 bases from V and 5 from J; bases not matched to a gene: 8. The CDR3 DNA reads TGTGCCAGCAGAGTAGACAGGGGAGGGACTGAAGCTTTCTTT. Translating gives CASRVDRGGTEAFF.

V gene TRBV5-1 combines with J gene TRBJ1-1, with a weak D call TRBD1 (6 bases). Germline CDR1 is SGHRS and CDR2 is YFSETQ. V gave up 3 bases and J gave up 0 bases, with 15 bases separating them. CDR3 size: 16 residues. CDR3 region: CASSSRQDVMNTEAFF. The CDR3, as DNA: TGCGCCAGCAGCTCACGACAGGATGTTATGAACACTGAAGCTTTCTTT.

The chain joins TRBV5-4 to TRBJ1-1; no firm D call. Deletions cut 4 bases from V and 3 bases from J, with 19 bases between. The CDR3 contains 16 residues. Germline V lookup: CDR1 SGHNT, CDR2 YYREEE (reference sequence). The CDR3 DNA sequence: TGTGCCAGCAGCGTGGACTCAAGGCCGGCGGACACTGAAGCTTTCTTT. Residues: CASSVDSRPADTEAFF.

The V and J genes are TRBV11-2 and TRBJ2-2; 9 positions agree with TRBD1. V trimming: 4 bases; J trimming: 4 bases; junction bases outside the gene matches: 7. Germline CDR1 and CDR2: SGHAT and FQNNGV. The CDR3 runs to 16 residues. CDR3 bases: TGTGCCAGCAGCTCCGGGGGACAGGGCCCCACCGGGGAGCTGTTTTTT. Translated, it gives CASSSGGQGPTGELFF.

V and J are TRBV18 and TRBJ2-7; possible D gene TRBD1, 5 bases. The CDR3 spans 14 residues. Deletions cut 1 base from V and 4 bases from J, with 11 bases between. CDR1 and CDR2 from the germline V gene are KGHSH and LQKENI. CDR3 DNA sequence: TGTGCCAGCTCACCACAGAGACAGACGTACGAGCAGTACTTC. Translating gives CASSPQRQTYEQYF.

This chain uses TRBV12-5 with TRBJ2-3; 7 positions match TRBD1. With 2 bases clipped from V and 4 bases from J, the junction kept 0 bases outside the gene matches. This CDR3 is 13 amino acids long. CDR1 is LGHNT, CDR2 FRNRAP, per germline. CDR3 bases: TGTGCTAGTGGTTTGACAGGGGCAGATACGCAGTATTTT. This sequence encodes CASGLTGADTQYF. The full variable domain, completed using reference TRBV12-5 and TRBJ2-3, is DARVTQTPRHKVTEMGQEVTMRCQPILGHNTVFWYRQTMMQGLELLAYFRNRAPLDDSGMPKDRFSAEMPDATLATLKIQPSEPRDSAVYFCASGLTGADTQYFGPGTRLTVL.

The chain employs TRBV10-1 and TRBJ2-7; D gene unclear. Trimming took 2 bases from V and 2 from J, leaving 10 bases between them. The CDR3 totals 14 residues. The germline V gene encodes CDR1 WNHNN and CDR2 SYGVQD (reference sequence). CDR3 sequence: CASSEVGRTYEQYF. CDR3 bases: TGCGCCAGCAGTGAGGTCGGCAGGACCTACGAGCAGTACTTC.

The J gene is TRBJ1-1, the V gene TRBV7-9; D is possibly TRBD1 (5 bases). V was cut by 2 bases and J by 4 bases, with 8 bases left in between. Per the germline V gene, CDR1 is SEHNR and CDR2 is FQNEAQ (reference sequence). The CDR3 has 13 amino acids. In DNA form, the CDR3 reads TGTGCCAGCAGCTTAAGTAGGGGCACTGAAGCTTTCTTT. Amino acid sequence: CASSLSRGTEAFF.

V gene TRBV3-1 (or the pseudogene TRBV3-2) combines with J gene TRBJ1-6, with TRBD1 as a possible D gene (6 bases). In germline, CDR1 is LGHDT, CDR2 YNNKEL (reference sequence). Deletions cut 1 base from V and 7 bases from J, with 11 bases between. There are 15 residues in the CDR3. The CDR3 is CASSQVAGANSPLHF. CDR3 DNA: TGTGCCAGCAGCCAAGTGGCAGGGGCCAATTCACCCCTCCACTTT.

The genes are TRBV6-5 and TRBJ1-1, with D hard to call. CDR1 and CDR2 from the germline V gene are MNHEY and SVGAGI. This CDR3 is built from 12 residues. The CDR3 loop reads CASGQMNTEAFF. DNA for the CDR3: TGTGCTAGTGGGCAGATGAACACTGAAGCTTTCTTT.

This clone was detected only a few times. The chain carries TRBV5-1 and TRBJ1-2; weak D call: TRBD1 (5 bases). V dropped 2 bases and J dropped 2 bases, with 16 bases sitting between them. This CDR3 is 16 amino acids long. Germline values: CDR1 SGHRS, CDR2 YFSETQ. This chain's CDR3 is CASSLLRGEQNYGYTF. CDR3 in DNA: TGCGCCAGCAGCTTATTAAGGGGCGAACAGAACTATGGCTACACCTTC.

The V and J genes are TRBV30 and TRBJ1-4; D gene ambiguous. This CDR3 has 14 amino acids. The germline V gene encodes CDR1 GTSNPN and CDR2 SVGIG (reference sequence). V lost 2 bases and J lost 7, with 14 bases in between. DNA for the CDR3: TGTGCCTGGAGTCTCGACTACCTGTCTGAAAAACTGTTTTTT. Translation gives CAWSLDYLSEKLFF.

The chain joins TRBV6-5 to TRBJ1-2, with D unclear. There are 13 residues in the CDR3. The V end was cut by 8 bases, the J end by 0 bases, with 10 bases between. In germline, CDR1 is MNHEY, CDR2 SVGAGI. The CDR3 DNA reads TGTGCCAGCCGAAATTCAGCTAACTATGGCTACACCTTC. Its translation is CASRNSANYGYTF.

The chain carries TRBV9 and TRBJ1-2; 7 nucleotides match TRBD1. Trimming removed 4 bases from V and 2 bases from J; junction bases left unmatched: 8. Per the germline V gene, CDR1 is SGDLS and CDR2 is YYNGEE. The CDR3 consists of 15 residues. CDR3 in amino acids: CASSPWTGPNYGYTF. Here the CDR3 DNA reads TGTGCCAGCAGCCCATGGACAGGACCCAACTATGGCTACACCTTC.

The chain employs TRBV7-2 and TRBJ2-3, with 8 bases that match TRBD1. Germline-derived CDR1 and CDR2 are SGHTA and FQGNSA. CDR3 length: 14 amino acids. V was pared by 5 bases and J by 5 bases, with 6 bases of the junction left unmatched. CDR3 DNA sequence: TGTGCCAGCAGCCTCGAGACAGGGGTAGATACGCAGTATTTT. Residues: CASSLETGVDTQYF.

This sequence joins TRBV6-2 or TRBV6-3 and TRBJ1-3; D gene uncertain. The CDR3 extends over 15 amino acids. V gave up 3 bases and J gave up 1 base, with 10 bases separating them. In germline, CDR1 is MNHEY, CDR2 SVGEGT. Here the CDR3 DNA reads TGTGCCAGCAGTTATCCTGCAGGATCTGGAAACACCATATATTTT. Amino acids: CASSYPAGSGNTIYF.

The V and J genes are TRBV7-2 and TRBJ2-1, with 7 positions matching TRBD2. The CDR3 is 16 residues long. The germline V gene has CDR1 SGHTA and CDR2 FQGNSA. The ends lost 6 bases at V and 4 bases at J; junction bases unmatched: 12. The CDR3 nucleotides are TGTGCCAGCAGTTCAGAAGCCGGACTAGGATACAATGAGCAGTTCTTC. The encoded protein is CASSSEAGLGYNEQFF.

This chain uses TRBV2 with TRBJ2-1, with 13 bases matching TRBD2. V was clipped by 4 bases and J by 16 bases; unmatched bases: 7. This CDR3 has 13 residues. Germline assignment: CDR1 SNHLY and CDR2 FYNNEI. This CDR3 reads CASSGTTSGGAFF. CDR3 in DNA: TGTGCCAGCAGTGGGACTACTAGCGGGGGGGCATTCTTC.

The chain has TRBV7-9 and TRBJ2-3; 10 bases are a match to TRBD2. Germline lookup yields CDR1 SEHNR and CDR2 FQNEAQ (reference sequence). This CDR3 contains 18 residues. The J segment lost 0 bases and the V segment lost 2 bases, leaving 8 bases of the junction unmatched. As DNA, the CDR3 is TGTGCCAGCAGCTTAAATACCCTAGCGGGGGAGAGCACAGATACGCAGTATTTT. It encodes CASSLNTLAGESTDTQYF.

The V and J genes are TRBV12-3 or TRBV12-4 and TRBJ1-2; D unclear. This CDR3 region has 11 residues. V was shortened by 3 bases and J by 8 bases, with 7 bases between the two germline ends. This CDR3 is CASSLGRGYTF. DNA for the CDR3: TGTGCCAGCAGTTTGGGGAGAGGCTACACCTTC.

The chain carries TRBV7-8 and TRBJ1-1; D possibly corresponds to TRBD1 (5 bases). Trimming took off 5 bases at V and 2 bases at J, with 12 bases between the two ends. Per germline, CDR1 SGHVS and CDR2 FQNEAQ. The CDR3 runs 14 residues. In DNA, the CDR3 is TGTGCCAGCAGCCCAGTGGGGGGAAACACTGAAGCTTTCTTT. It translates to CASSPVGGNTEAFF.

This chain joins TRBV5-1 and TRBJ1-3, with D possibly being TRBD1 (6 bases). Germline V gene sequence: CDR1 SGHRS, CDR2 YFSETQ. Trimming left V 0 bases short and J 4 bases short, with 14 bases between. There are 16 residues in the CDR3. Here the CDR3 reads CASSLDHRVKGNTIYF. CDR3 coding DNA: TGCGCCAGCAGCTTGGATCACAGGGTGAAGGGAAACACCATATATTTT.

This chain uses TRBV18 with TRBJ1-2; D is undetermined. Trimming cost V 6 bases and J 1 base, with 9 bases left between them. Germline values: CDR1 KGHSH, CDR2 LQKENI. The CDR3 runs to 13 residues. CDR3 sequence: CASSPEGNYGYTF. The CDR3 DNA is TGTGCCAGCTCCCCCGAGGGTAACTATGGCTACACCTTC. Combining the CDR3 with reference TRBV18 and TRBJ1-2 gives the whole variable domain NAGVMQNPRHLVRRRGQEARLRCSPMKGHSHVYWYRQLPEEGLKFMVYLQKENIIDESGMPKERFSAEFPKEGPSILRIQQVVRGDSAAYFCASSPEGNYGYTFGSGTRLTVV.

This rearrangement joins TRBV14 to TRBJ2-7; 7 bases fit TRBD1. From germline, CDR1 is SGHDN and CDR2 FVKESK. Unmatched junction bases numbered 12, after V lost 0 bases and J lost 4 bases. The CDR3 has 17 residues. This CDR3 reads CASSQDTDRSAFYEQYF. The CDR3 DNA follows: TGTGCCAGCAGCCAAGACACGGACAGGAGTGCCTTTTACGAGCAGTACTTC.